The rows below give T cell receptor beta chains drawn from one sample of a study of graft-versus-host responses after intestinal transplantation. TCRdb's table, derived via immunoSEQ multiplex PCR, lists solely in-frame clones and lacks some. There are 95,000 to 110,000 clones in the sample; more than 75% occur only once, and about 0.9% lies in the top ten. Their antigen targets remain unknown. Here the sequenced sample was unstimulated CD4+ T cells sorted from spleen or lymph node cells, taken before intestinal transplant. The receptors shown here come from a human donor who received an intestinal transplant. Each CDR3 is given with its conserved first and last residue. The order of the fields is J gene, V gene, D gene, CDR3 protein, CDR3 DNA. A D gene is named only where the DNA matches it firmly.

TRBJ2-3 TRBV4-1 TRBD2 CASSPQRSGRVSSTDTQYF TGCGCCAGCAGCCCTCAGAGGAGCGGGAGGGTTTCTAGCACAGATACGCAGTATTTT
TRBJ2-6 TRBV5-1 NA CASSLVGVGSGANVLTF TGCGCCAGCAGCTTGGTGGGAGTAGGCTCTGGGGCCAACGTCCTGACTTTC
TRBJ2-3 TRBV5-6 NA CASSRRGPLTDTQYF TGTGCCAGCAGCAGACGAGGTCCCCTCACAGATACGCAGTATTTT
TRBJ2-7 TRBV2 NA CASSVGARYEQYF TGTGCCAGCAGTGTTGGGGCGCGGTACGAGCAGTACTTC
TRBJ1-1 TRBV6-1 NA CASSYLQATEAFF TGTGCCAGCAGCTACCTACAGGCCACTGAAGCTTTCTTT
TRBJ2-7 TRBV28 TRBD1 CASSLFPRDSPYEQYF TGTGCCAGCAGTTTGTTCCCCCGGGACAGTCCCTACGAGCAGTACTTC
TRBJ2-7 TRBV28 NA CASTRGSARGYEQYF TGTGCCAGCACCCGAGGGTCGGCAAGGGGCTACGAGCAGTACTTC
TRBJ1-1 TRBV18 TRBD1 CASSYEGQGGTEAFF TGTGCCAGCTCATACGAGGGACAGGGTGGCACTGAAGCTTTCTTT
TRBJ1-6 TRBV6-6 TRBD1 CASSYGGQVGALHF TGTGCCAGCAGCTACGGGGGACAGGTAGGGGCCCTCCACTTT
TRBJ2-1 TRBV30 TRBD2 CAWTAGLAYNEQFF TGTGCCTGGACCGCTGGACTAGCCTACAATGAGCAGTTCTTC
TRBJ2-5 TRBV11-3 NA CASSLRPGTQYF TGTGCCAGCAGCCTCAGGCCAGGTACCCAGTACTTC
TRBJ2-5 TRBV7-2 NA CASSLEPGLQETQYF TGTGCCAGCAGCTTAGAACCGGGTCTCCAAGAGACCCAGTACTTC
TRBJ2-7 TRBV25-1 TRBD2 CASSRLAGAREQYF TGTGCCAGCAGTCGGCTAGCGGGAGCGAGGGAGCAGTACTTC
TRBJ2-7 TRBV11-2 NA CASSLGSMLGDLIYEQYF TGTGCCAGCAGCTTAGGGAGTATGCTTGGGGACCTGATCTACGAGCAGTACTTC
TRBJ2-5 TRBV5-1 TRBD2 CASSQGLADQETQYF TGCGCCAGCAGCCAGGGACTAGCGGACCAAGAGACCCAGTACTTC
TRBJ1-5 TRBV4-1 NA CASSQDGSRIQPQHF TGCGCCAGCAGCCAAGACGGTAGTCGGATTCAGCCCCAGCATTTT
TRBJ2-4 TRBV18 NA CASSGGGRGNIQYF TGTGCCAGCTCAGGAGGAGGTAGGGGAAACATTCAGTACTTC